The 7 T cell receptor beta chains given below trace back to one sample, sequenced in a study of cytomegalovirus exposure and HLA in healthy donors. In the PCR, 60 Vbeta and 13 Jbeta primers were used. This table comes from immunoSEQ multiplex PCR, and its TCRdb copy is limited to in-frame clones, with some not included. The repertoire includes roughly 180,000 clones, about 80% of them detected once, and 1.3% sits in the top ten. Sequenced sample: PBMCs. The origin of the receptors is a man in his thirties or forties in good health and CMV-seronegative.

V gene TRBV5-6 combines with J gene TRBJ1-2; D is possibly TRBD1 (6 bases). V lost 1 base and J lost 5, with 12 bases in between. CDR3 length: 14 amino acids. Germline-derived CDR1 and CDR2 are SGHDT and YYEEEE. The CDR3 bases are TGTGCCAGCAGCTTGACAGGGACGCGATATGGCTACACCTTC. As protein: CASSLTGTRYGYTF.

The chain links TRBV2 to TRBJ2-1; weak D call: TRBD2 (6 bases). The germline CDR1 and CDR2 sequences are SNHLY and FYNNEI. V was shortened by 8 bases and J by 2 bases, with 10 bases between the two germline ends. This CDR3 comprises 13 residues. CDR3 loop: CASAGMPYNEQFF. The CDR3 region has the DNA TGTGCCAGCGCGGGGATGCCCTACAATGAGCAGTTCTTC.

The chain carries TRBV2 and TRBJ1-5; a possible D gene is TRBD1 (6 bases). The CDR3 is 13 amino acids. Trimming shortened V by 5 bases and J by 4 bases, and 9 bases separated the two germline ends. Germline lookup yields CDR1 SNHLY and CDR2 FYNNEI. CDR3 amino acids: CASSQRGNQPQHF. The CDR3 DNA is TGTGCCAGCAGTCAAAGGGGGAATCAGCCCCAGCATTTT.

The chain couples TRBV10-3 to TRBJ2-7; D is uncertain. V was pared by 3 bases and J by 3 bases, with 3 bases between. The CDR3 is 11 residues long. Germline CDR1 reads ENHRY; CDR2 reads SYGVKD. DNA of the CDR3: TGTGCCATCAGTGACGGCTACGAGCAGTACTTC. Translation: CAISDGYEQYF.

The V and J genes are TRBV30 and TRBJ2-1; 10 positions agree with TRBD2. CDR1 is GTSNPN, CDR2 SVGIG, per germline (reference sequence). Trimming cost V 5 bases and J 5 bases; bases outside gene matches: 3. This CDR3 is 13 amino acids long. The CDR3 DNA sequence: TGTGCCTGGGCGGGACTAGCGAACAATGAGCAGTTCTTC. Its protein is CAWAGLANNEQFF.

The genes are TRBV11-2 and TRBJ2-2, with 10 bases that match TRBD1. This CDR3 contains 15 residues. From germline, CDR1 is SGHAT and CDR2 FQNNGV. The V and J ends lost 5 bases and 5 bases, in that order; junction bases with no gene match: 5. In nucleotides, the CDR3 is TGTGCCAGCAGCGTCCGGGACAGGGGAACCGGGGAGCTGTTTTTT. Its translation is CASSVRDRGTGELFF.

This clone was detected only once. This chain links TRBV5-1 with TRBJ2-5; D is possibly TRBD1 (5 bases). Germline values: CDR1 SGHRS, CDR2 YFSETQ. The CDR3 spans 16 residues. Between the trimmed V and J ends, which lost 0 bases and 3 bases, there was a span of 15 bases. The CDR3 DNA reads TGCGCCAGCAGCTTGGCCTTGAGACAGCAAAAAGAGACCCAGTACTTC. It codes for CASSLALRQQKETQYF.